This is a list of T cell receptor beta chains from one sample in a study of OX40 agonist ivuxolimab in advanced cancers. Assay used: immunoSEQ multiplex PCR; TCRdb lists only in-frame clones, some missing. The sample consists of around 57,000 clones, just over 85% of them appearing once. Sample: CD4+ or CD8+ T cells sorted from blood, taken in a trial of the OX40 agonist ivuxolimab. The receptors originated from an adult with an advanced solid tumor such as melanoma, head and neck, liver or kidney cancer. Each CDR3 is given with its conserved first and last residue. D genes are given only for firm matches. Clone sizes are given selectively: once, few, many, or a class where the clone is expanded.

v_gene	abundance	d_gene	j_gene	CDR3aa	CDR3nt
TRBV29-1	-	-	TRBJ2-1	CSGTRGSETYNEQFF	TGCAGCGGTACTAGAGGGAGCGAGACTTACAATGAGCAGTTCTTC
TRBV10-1	-	-	TRBJ2-3	CASRSGRGGLTDTQYF	TGCGCCAGCCGATCCGGGAGAGGGGGACTCACAGATACGCAGTATTTT
TRBV6-6	-	-	TRBJ2-7	CASSSQGVALYEQYF	TGTGCCAGCAGTTCCCAAGGGGTAGCCTTATACGAGCAGTACTTC
TRBV11-2	-	-	TRBJ2-1	CASSQSGQDEQFF	TGTGCCAGCAGCCAATCGGGGCAGGATGAGCAGTTCTTC
TRBV6-5	-	-	TRBJ1-6	CASSSQGYSPLHF	TGTGCCAGCAGTTCTCAGGGTTATTCACCCCTCCACTTT
TRBV7-8	few	-	TRBJ2-5	CASSQRTGSGIGDRPETQYF	TGTGCCAGCAGCCAGAGGACAGGTAGCGGGATCGGTGATAGGCCAGAGACCCAGTACTTC
TRBV5-3	-	-	TRBJ2-2	CASSLVLGATGELFF	TGTGCCAGCAGCTTGGTGTTGGGGGCAACCGGGGAGCTGTTTTTT
TRBV28	-	-	TRBJ2-2	CASSLFARRNTGELFF	TGTGCCAGCAGTTTATTCGCCAGGAGGAACACCGGGGAGCTGTTTTTT
TRBV19	-	TRBD1	TRBJ1-2	CASSTAGQDYGYTF	TGTGCCAGTAGTACGGCGGGACAGGACTATGGCTACACCTTC
TRBV7-8	once	-	TRBJ1-3	CASSLVRFPGNTIYF	TGTGCCAGCAGCTTAGTTCGATTCCCCGGAAACACCATATATTTT
TRBV2	-	TRBD1	TRBJ2-3	CASSVRQGRSTDTQYF	TGTGCCAGCAGTGTAAGACAGGGAAGAAGCACAGATACGCAGTATTTT
TRBV7-9	-	TRBD2	TRBJ2-7	CASSLGLAGEDEQYF	TGTGCCAGCAGTTTGGGACTAGCGGGAGAAGACGAGCAGTACTTC
TRBV7-9	-	TRBD2	TRBJ2-1	CASSSTSLAGDVNEQFF	TGTGCCAGCAGCTCAACTTCGCTAGCGGGAGACGTCAATGAGCAGTTCTTC
TRBV7-9	-	-	TRBJ2-5	CASSANNGETQYF	TGTGCCAGCAGCGCGAACAATGGGGAGACCCAGTACTTC
TRBV6-1	-	-	TRBJ1-1	CASSAPWANTEAFF	TGTGCCAGCAGTGCCCCTTGGGCGAACACTGAAGCTTTCTTT
TRBV28	-	-	TRBJ1-4	CASIRSTNEKLFF	TGTGCCAGTATCAGATCAACTAATGAAAAACTGTTTTTT
TRBV6-5	-	-	TRBJ2-5	CASSYSVAEGTQYF	TGTGCCAGCAGTTACTCGGTAGCGGAGGGTACCCAGTACTTC
TRBV10-3	-	-	TRBJ2-7	CAISESAAEQYF	TGTGCCATCAGTGAGTCTGCGGCCGAGCAGTACTTC
TRBV6-1	-	-	TRBJ2-1	CASSESGLYNEQFF	TGTGCCAGCAGTGAATCGGGACTCTACAATGAGCAGTTCTTC
TRBV7-8	once	-	TRBJ1-1	CASRSRTTATEAFF	TGTGCCAGCAGATCAAGAACCACGGCCACTGAAGCTTTCTTT
TRBV6-6	few	-	TRBJ2-1	CASTKAGTNEQFF	TGTGCCAGCACAAAGGCAGGGACCAATGAGCAGTTCTTC
TRBV6-6	-	-	TRBJ1-2	CASSYYRGYTF	TGTGCCAGCAGTTATTACCGTGGCTACACCTTC
TRBV28	once	-	TRBJ1-4	CASSLQGGEKLFF	TGTGCCAGCAGTTTACAGGGAGGTGAAAAACTGTTTTTT
TRBV11-2	-	TRBD2	TRBJ2-1	CASSLDGPSGRAWNEQFF	TGTGCCAGCAGCTTAGATGGGCCCAGCGGGAGGGCCTGGAATGAGCAGTTCTTC
TRBV7-8	-	TRBD1	TRBJ2-7	CASSIIGQGSSYEQYF	TGTGCCAGCAGCATTATTGGACAGGGAAGTTCCTACGAGCAGTACTTC
TRBV28	-	-	TRBJ1-1	CASSLMRGAGDTEAFF	TGTGCCAGCAGTTTAATGAGGGGTGCAGGGGACACTGAAGCTTTCTTT
TRBV18	once	-	TRBJ2-7	CASSTKQGGNEQYF	TGTGCCAGCTCAACTAAACAGGGTGGGAACGAGCAGTACTTC
TRBV6-6	-	TRBD1	TRBJ1-3	CASSGTGPNGNTIYF	TGTGCCAGCAGCGGGACAGGGCCTAATGGAAACACCATATATTTT